This T cell receptor beta chain is from a study of Ad26.COV2.S vaccination and SARS-CoV-2 variants. General observations from the study: Measures of TCR breadth and depth may have fallen short of total T cell responses.

Measured with immunoSEQ multiplex PCR; TCRdb has only the in-frame clones, and not every one. The sample has approximately 420,000 clones; less than 90% are singletons. With regard to this clone: The antigen is not known.

The CDR3 covers 17 residues. Germline V gives CDR1 LGHDT, CDR2 YNNKEL (reference sequence). Trimming left V 5 bases short and J 4 bases short, with 20 bases between. Treatment defined: over 15 received Ad26.COV2.S at low or high dose, single or two shots; roughly five received placebo; per-sample allocation not given. Sample collection was performed on day 63 after the first vaccine or placebo injection. Cohort 1b enrolled adults aged 18-55 years in Boston. The chain employs TRBV3-1 (or the pseudogene TRBV3-2) and TRBJ2-2, with D possibly being TRBD2 (6 bases). Source: peripheral blood, taken in a trial of Ad26.COV2.S vaccine versus placebo. The receptor was isolated from a person between 18 and 60 years old who received the Ad26.COV2.S COVID-19 vaccine or a placebo. The CDR3 loop reads CASSYGLPEVGTGELFF. The CDR3 bases are TGTGCCAGCAGCTACGGACTACCAGAAGTTGGCACCGGGGAGCTGTTTTTT.